The clone carrying this T cell receptor (beta chain) was seen only once. Germline V gene sequence: CDR1 SGHRS, CDR2 YFSETQ. This CDR3 contains 15 residues. The trim removed 4 bases at V and 7 bases at J, leaving 8 bases unmatched. The data were taken from a study of glioma-infiltrating T cells after dendritic cell vaccination. The method was immunoSEQ multiplex PCR; TCRdb's version includes in-frame clones alone and lacks a portion of them. The sample carries 55,000 to 70,000 clones, roughly 80% recorded once. The rearrangement joins TRBV5-1 to TRBJ1-4, with 9 bases that match TRBD1. The receptor comes from a human donor with glioblastoma. The sequencing here drew on blood, taken before dendritic cell vaccination. This CDR3 is CASSSTGGVVEKLFF. The DNA for the CDR3 is TGCGCCAGCAGCAGCACAGGGGGCGTAGTTGAAAAACTGTTTTTT.